Below, one T cell receptor (beta chain) is given with its context. Its target is unknown. Sequence data for DNA of cultured CD4+ T cells were generated by the Oncomine TCR Beta short-read assay. TCRdb itself ran the PCR reads through MiXCR, one entry per CDR3 protein. The sample records about 13,000 distinct CDR3 sequences, 35% to 50% being singletons. The data originate from a study of vaccination and CD4 T cells after COVID-19. Deletions cut 2 bases from V and 5 bases from J, with 6 bases between. CDR1 is MNHNS and CDR2 is SASEGT in the germline V gene. CDR3 length: 12 residues. Documented treatment: approximately 9-day PBMC culture with coronavirus spike peptide pools or control peptides (ViraFEST assay).

Sequences were obtained from CD4+ T cells from blood, cultured in vitro. The chain links TRBV6-1 to TRBJ1-1, with D uncertain. The sequence came from a human donor who had recovered from COVID-19. CDR3 nucleotides: TGTGCCAGCAGTGAAATATTGACTGAAGCTTTCTTT. This sequence encodes CASSEILTEAFF.